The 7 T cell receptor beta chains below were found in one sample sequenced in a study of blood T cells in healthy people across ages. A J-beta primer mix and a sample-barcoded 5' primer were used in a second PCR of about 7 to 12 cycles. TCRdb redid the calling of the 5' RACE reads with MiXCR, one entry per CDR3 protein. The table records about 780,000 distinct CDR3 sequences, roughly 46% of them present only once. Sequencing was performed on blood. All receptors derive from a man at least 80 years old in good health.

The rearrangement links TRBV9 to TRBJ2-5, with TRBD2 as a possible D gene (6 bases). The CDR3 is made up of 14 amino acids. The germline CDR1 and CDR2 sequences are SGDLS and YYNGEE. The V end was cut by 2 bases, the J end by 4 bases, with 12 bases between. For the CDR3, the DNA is TGTGCCAGCAGCGTGGGGGGTCAGGGAGAGACCCAGTACTTC. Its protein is CASSVGGQGETQYF.

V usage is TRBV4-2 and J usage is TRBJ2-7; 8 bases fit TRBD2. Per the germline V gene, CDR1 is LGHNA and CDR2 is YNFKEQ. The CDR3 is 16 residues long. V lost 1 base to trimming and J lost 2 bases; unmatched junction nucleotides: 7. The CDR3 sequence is CASSQGPSGSAYEQYF. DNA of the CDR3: TGTGCCAGCAGCCAAGGGCCTAGCGGGTCTGCCTACGAGCAGTACTTC.

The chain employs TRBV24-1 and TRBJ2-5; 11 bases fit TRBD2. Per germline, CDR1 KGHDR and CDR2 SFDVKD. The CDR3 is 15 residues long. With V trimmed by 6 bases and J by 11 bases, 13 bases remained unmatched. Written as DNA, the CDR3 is TGTGCCACCAGTCGCAATAGCGGGAGGGCCAATGAGCAGTACTTC. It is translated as CATSRNSGRANEQYF.

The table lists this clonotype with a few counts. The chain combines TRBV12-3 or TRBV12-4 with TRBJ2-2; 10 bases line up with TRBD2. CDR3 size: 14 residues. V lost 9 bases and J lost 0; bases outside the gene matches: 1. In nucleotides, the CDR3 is TGTGCCAGTGGACTAGCGGCGAACACCGGGGAGCTGTTTTTT. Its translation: CASGLAANTGELFF.

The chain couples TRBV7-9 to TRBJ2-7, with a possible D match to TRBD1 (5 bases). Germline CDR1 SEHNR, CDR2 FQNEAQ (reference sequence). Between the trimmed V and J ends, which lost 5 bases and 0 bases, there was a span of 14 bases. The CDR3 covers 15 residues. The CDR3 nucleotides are TGTGCCAGCAGCGCCTGGGATGACAGCTCCTACGAGCAGTACTTC. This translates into CASSAWDDSSYEQYF.

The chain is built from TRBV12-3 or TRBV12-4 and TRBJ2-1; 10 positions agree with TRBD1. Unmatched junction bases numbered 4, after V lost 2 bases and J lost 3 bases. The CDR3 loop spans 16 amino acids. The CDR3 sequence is CASSLSGQGVYNEQFF. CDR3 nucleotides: TGTGCCAGCAGTTTATCAGGACAGGGGGTCTACAATGAGCAGTTCTTC.

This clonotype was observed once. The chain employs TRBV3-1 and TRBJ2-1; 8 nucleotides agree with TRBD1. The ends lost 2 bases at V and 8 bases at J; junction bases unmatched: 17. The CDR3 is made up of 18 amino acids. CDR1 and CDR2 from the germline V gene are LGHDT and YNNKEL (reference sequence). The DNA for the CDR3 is TGTGCCAGCAGCCAACCCCCGAGGTCCAGGGGGCTCAGCTATGAGCAGTTCTTC. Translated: CASSQPPRSRGLSYEQFF.